One sample yielded the 4 T cell receptor beta chains listed below, sequenced in a study of T cell repertoires in ileal Crohn's disease (dated by TCRdb to about 2019). The protocol used for the library was the immunoSEQ multiplex PCR assay. In TCRdb, the immuneACCESS table is reduced to in-frame sequences with V and J assigned. These tables do not hold every clone; where another copy was compared, an unresolved V gene accounts for under half, and the others remain unexplained. The sample table shows over 6,500 clones, and around 81% are seen once. About a tenth of the sample is taken by the ten largest. Explained via the paper, the time point label denotes: inflamed ileum from the surgical specimen. Source material: ileal tissue. Receptors were obtained from an adult with Crohn's disease.

The rearrangement joins TRBV11-3 to TRBJ2-7, with D perhaps matching TRBD1 (6 bases). The CDR3 has 13 amino acids. Germline CDR1 and CDR2: SGHNT and YENEEA. The germline V and J ends were trimmed by 8 bases and 6 bases, with 17 bases remaining between them. The CDR3 loop reads CASLRQALGEQYF. CDR3 DNA: TGTGCCAGCCTTAGACAGGCCCTGGGCGAGCAGTACTTC.

This clone showed up just a few times. The CDR3: CASSRNQGTGNTIYF. The CDR3, as DNA: TGTGCCAGCAGCAGAAATCAGGGTACCGGAAACACCATATATTTT. This rearrangement joins TRBV5-4 to TRBJ1-3; a possible D gene is TRBD1 (5 bases). Trimming shortened V by 4 bases and J by 4 bases, and 15 bases separated the two germline ends. CDR1 is SGHNT, CDR2 YYREEE, per germline (reference sequence). The CDR3 loop spans 15 amino acids.

V gene TRBV4-1 combines with J gene TRBJ1-6; D is undetermined. This CDR3 spans 15 amino acids. Trimming pared 1 base from V and 6 bases from J, leaving 10 bases between. Germline V gene sequence: CDR1 MGHRA, CDR2 YSYEKL. The CDR3 here is CASSQVKTLNSPLHF. CDR3 sequence (DNA): TGCGCCAGCAGCCAAGTGAAAACCCTTAATTCACCCCTCCACTTT.

The gene calls are TRBV5-4 and TRBJ1-4; no firm D call. Germline CDR1 and CDR2: SGHNT and YYREEE (reference sequence). The CDR3 sequence is 13 residues long. The V end was cut by 0 bases, the J end by 7 bases, with 7 bases between. CDR3 sequence (DNA): TGTGCCAGCAGCTTGGATTTGTTTGAAAAACTGTTTTTT. Translating gives CASSLDLFEKLFF.